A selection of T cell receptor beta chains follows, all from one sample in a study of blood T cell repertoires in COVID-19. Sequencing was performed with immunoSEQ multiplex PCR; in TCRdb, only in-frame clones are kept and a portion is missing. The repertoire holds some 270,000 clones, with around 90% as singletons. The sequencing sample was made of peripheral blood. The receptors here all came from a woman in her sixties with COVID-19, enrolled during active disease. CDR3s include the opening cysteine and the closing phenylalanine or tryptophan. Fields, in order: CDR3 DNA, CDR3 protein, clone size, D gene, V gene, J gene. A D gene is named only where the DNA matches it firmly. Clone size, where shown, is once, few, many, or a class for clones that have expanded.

TGTGCCTGGCGTGACAGGGTAGTCTATGGCTACACCTTC,CAWRDRVVYGYTF,.,TRBD1,TRBV30,TRBJ1-2
TGTGCCAGCAGCCTCGGGACATTGTCCTACGAGCAGTACTTC,CASSLGTLSYEQYF,.,.,TRBV27,TRBJ2-7
TGCGCCAGCAGTCAACCGGGACTATTCTACAATGAGCAGTTCTTC,CASSQPGLFYNEQFF,.,TRBD2,TRBV23-1,TRBJ2-1
TGTGCCAGCAGAGCCATAACGGGGAGGGCCGGGGAGCTGTTTTTT,CASRAITGRAGELFF,.,TRBD2,TRBV2,TRBJ2-2
TGCGCCAGCAGCCAAGATATTATGGCGGTCTATGGCTACACCTTC,CASSQDIMAVYGYTF,.,.,TRBV4-1,TRBJ1-2
TGCAGCGTTGAATTGGGAGGCGCAGGCACTGAAGCTTTCTTT,CSVELGGAGTEAFF,.,.,TRBV29-1,TRBJ1-1
TGTGCCTGGAGTCCCGCCAGGAACGTTGGCTACACCTTC,CAWSPARNVGYTF,.,.,TRBV30,TRBJ1-2
TGTGCCAGCAGCCCTCGGGTGGGGGCTAGTGAAAAACTGTTTTTT,CASSPRVGASEKLFF,.,.,TRBV27,TRBJ1-4
TGCGCCAGCAGCCTTCGGACAGGGGCCAAACTGTTTTTT,CASSLRTGAKLFF,.,TRBD1,TRBV4-3,TRBJ1-4
TGTGCCAGCAGCCAAGATCGGAGCGGGGGGTTATCCTCCTACAATGAGCAGTTCTTC,CASSQDRSGGLSSYNEQFF,.,TRBD2,TRBV4-2,TRBJ2-1
TGTGCCAGCAGTCGGGGACAGGGGGCAGCTGAAGCTTTCTTT,CASSRGQGAAEAFF,.,TRBD1,TRBV6-5,TRBJ1-1
TGTGCCAGCAGCCAAGTAGCAAGTGTCAATGAGCAGTTCTTC,CASSQVASVNEQFF,.,.,TRBV3-1/TRBV3-2,TRBJ2-1
TGTGCCAGCAGTTTATCTCGGGGTGGCGGGGAGCTGTTTTTT,CASSLSRGGGELFF,.,.,TRBV28,TRBJ2-2
TGTGCCAGCAGTTTAAGATGGGGCGAACAAGAGACCCAGTACTTC,CASSLRWGEQETQYF,.,.,TRBV27,TRBJ2-5
TGTGCCAGCAGCTTGGCCATGGGGGGGGGAAAGCCCCAGCATTTT,CASSLAMGGGKPQHF,.,.,TRBV5-7,TRBJ1-5
TGCGCCAGCAGCCAAGATCGGGACATTTTCTCTGGGGCCAACGTCCTGACTTTC,CASSQDRDIFSGANVLTF,.,.,TRBV4-3,TRBJ2-6
TGTGCCAGCAGTTTTGGACAGGGCACTGAAGCTTTCTTT,CASSFGQGTEAFF,.,TRBD1,TRBV6-6,TRBJ1-1
TGTGCCAGCAGCTTGGTCAGGGTGGACATGAACACTGAAGCTTTCTTT,CASSLVRVDMNTEAFF,.,.,TRBV5-6,TRBJ1-1
TGTGCCAGCAGTTATGCGCCGACCGGGGGCAATCAGCCCCAGCATTTT,CASSYAPTGGNQPQHF,.,.,TRBV6-8,TRBJ1-5
TGTGCCAGCAGCGACAACGGACAGGGGGGAGAGACCCAGTACTTC,CASSDNGQGGETQYF,.,TRBD1,TRBV5-8,TRBJ2-5
TGCGCCAGCAGCCAAGATCCAGGGGCCGGAGGCGAGCAGTACTTC,CASSQDPGAGGEQYF,.,.,TRBV4-3,TRBJ2-7
TGTGCCAGTAGTATCACAGACAGGGAGAACACTGAAGCTTTCTTT,CASSITDRENTEAFF,.,TRBD1,TRBV19,TRBJ1-1
TGTGCCAGCAGTCTCGGGACAGGGAATCAGCCCCAGCATTTT,CASSLGTGNQPQHF,.,TRBD1,TRBV5-6,TRBJ1-5
TGTGCCAGCTCACCTCCCGGACAGGGAACTGCCTATGGCTACACCTTC,CASSPPGQGTAYGYTF,.,TRBD1,TRBV18,TRBJ1-2
TGTGCCAGTAGTGAGGTAGCGGGGTCACCCCTCCACTTT,CASSEVAGSPLHF,.,.,TRBV19,TRBJ1-6
TGTGCCAGCAGTACCCGGGACAGGGGGCATTCACCCCTCCACTTT,CASSTRDRGHSPLHF,.,TRBD1,TRBV6-5,TRBJ1-6
TGTGCCAGCAGCCCGAGGTCGGGGAATGTAGCTTTCTTT,CASSPRSGNVAFF,once,.,TRBV7-2,TRBJ1-1